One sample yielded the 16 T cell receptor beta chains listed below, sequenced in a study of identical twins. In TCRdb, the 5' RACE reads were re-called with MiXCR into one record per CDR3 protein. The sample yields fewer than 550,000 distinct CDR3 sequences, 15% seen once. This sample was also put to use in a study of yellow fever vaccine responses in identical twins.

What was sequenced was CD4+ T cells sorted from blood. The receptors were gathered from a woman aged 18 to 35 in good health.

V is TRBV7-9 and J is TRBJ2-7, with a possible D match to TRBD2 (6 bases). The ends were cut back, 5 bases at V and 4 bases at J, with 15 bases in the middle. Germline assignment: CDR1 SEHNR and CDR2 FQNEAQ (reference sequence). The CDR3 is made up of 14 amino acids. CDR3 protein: CASSANPGAYEQYF. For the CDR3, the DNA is TGTGCCAGCAGCGCAAATCCGGGAGCTTACGAGCAGTACTTC.

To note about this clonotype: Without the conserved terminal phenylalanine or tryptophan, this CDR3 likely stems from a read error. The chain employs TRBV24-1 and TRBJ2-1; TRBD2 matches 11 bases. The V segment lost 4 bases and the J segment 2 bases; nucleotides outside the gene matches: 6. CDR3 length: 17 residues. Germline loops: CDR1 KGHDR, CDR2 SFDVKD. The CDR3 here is CATSDPTSGSPYNEQFL. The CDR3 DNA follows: TGTGCCACCAGTGACCCCACTAGCGGGAGCCCCTACAATGAGCAGTTCCTC.

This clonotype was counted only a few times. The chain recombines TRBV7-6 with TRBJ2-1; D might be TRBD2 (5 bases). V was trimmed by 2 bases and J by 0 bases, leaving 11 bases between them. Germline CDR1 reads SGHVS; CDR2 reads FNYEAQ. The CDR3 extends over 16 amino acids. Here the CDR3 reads CASSLLPRGSYNEQFF. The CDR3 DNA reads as TGTGCCAGCAGCTTATTACCTCGGGGCTCCTACAATGAGCAGTTCTTC.

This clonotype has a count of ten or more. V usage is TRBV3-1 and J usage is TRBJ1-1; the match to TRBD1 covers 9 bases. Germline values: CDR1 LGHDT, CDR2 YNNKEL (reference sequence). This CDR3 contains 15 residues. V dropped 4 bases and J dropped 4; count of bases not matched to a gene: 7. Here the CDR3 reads CASSPVGQGGTEAFF. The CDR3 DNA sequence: TGTGCCAGCAGCCCCGTGGGACAGGGCGGCACTGAAGCTTTCTTT.

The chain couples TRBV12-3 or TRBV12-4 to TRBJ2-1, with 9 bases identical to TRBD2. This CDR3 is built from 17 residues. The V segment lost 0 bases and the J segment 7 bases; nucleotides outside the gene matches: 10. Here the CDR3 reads CASSLASLAGVTNEQFF. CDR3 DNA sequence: TGTGCCAGCAGTTTAGCTTCCTTAGCGGGAGTAACAAATGAGCAGTTCTTC.

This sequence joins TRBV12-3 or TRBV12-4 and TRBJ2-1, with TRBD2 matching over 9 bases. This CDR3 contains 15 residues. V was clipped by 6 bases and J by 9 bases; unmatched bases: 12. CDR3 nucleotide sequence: TGTGCCAGCAGCCCTCAGGCTAGCGGGGTAGTTGAGCAGTTCTTC. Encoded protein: CASSPQASGVVEQFF.

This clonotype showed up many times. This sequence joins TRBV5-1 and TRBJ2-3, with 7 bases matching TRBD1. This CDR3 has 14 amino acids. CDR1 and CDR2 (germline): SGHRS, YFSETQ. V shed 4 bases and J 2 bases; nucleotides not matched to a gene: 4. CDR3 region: CASSPGQNTDTQYF. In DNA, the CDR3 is TGCGCCAGCAGCCCGGGACAGAACACAGATACGCAGTATTTT.

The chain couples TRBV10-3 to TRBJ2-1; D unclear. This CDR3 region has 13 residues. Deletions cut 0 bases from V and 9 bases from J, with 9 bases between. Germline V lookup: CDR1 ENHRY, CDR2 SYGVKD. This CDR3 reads CAISESPAFEQFF. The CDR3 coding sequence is TGTGCCATCAGTGAGTCTCCAGCTTTTGAGCAGTTCTTC.

CDR3 region: CASSLAPGLQFF. The CDR3, as DNA: TGTGCCAGCAGCTTAGCCCCGGGGTTGCAGTTCTTC. The chain has TRBV7-9 and TRBJ2-1; TRBD2 might be the D (5 bases). The germline V and J ends were trimmed by 0 bases and 12 bases, with 9 bases remaining between them. The germline V gene has CDR1 SEHNR and CDR2 FQNEAQ (reference sequence). The length of the CDR3 is 12 residues.

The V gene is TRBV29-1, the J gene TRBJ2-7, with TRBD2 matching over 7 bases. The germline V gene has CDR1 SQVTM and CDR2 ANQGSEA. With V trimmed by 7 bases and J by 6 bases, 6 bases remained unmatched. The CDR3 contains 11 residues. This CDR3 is CSGRLAGEQYF. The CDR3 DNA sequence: TGCAGCGGCCGACTAGCTGGCGAGCAGTACTTC.

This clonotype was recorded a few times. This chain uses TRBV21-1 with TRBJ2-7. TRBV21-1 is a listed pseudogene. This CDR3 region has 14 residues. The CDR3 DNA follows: TGTGCCAGCAGCAGGGCAAAGGGCCCCTACGAGCAGTACGTC. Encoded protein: CASSRAKGPYEQYV.

The chain's CDR3 is CASSQDRLFNGNTQYF. The DNA for the CDR3 is TGTGCCAGCAGCCAAGATCGACTTTTCAATGGAAATACGCAGTATTTT. V is TRBV4-2 and J is TRBJ2-3; D is unclear. The length of the CDR3 is 16 residues. Germline lookup yields CDR1 LGHNA and CDR2 YNFKEQ. Trimming stripped 0 bases from V and 7 bases from J, with 17 bases between.

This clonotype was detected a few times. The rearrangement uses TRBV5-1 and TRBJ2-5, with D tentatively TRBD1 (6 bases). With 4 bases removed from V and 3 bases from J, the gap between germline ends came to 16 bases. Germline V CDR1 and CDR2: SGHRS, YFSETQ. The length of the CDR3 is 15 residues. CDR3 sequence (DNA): TGCGCCAGCAGCCGTCCGGACAGAGACGAAGAGACCCAGTACTTC. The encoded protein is CASSRPDRDEETQYF. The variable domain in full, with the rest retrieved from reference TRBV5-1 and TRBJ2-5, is KAGVTQTPRYLIKTRGQQVTLSCSPISGHRSVSWYQQTPGQGLQFLFEYFSETQRNKGNFPGRFSGRQFSNSRSEMNVSTLELGDSALYLCASSRPDRDEETQYFGPGTRLLVL.

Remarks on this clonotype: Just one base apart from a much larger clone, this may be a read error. The CDR3 coding sequence is TGTGCCAGCAGTACGATGAACACTGAAGCTCTCTTT. Residues: CASSTMNTEALF. The chain combines TRBV7-9 with TRBJ1-1, with no clear D. Germline V gene lookup returns CDR1 SEHNR and CDR2 FQNEAQ (reference sequence). The CDR3 runs 12 residues.

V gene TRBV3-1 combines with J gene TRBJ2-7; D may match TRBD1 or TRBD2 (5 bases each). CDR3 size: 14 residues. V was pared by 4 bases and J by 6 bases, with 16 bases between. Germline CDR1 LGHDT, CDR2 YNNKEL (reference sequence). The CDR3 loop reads CASSRFGVGREQYF. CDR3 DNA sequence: TGTGCCAGCAGCCGCTTTGGGGTGGGACGCGAGCAGTACTTC.

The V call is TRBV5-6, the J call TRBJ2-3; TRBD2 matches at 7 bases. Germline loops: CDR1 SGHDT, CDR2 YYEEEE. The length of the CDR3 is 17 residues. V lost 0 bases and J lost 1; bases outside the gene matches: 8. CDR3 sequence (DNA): TGTGCCAGCAGCTTGGAATGGGGAGGGGTTGGCACAGATACGCAGTATTTT. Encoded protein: CASSLEWGGVGTDTQYF.